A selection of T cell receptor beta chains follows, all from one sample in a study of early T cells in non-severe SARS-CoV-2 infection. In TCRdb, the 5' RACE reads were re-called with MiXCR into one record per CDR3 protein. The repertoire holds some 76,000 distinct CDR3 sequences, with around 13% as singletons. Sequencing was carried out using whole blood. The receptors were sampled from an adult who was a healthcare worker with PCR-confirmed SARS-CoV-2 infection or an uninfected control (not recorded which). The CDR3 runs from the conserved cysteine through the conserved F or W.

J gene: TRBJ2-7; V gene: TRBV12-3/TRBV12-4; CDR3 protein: CASSFLDRGRYEQYF
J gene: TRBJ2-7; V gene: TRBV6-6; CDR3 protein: CASSYSDRPYEQYF
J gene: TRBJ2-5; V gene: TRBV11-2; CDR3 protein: CASSPTGARETQYF
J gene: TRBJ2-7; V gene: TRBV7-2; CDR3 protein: CASSYTGGSHEQYF
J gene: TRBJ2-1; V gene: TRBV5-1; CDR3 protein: CASSAGQRNNEQFF
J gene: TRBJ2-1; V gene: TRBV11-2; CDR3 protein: CASSSASGMGEQFF
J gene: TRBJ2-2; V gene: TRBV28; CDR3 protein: CASSSPGLFIGELFF
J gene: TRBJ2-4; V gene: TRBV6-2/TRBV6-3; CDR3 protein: CASLPSGRGENIQYF
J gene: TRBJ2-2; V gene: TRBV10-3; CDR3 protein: CAYRGNTGELFF
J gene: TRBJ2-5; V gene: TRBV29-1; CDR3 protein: CSVLGHRQETQYF
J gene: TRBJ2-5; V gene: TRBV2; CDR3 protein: CASSEARTEQETQYF
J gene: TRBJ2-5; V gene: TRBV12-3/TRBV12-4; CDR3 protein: CASRREQGETQYF
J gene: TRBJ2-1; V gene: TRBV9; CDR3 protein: CASSPRTTYNEQFF
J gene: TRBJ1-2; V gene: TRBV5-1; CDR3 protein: CASSSGPSNYGYTF
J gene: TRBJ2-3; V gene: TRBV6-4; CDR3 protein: CASSETSGGTDTQYF
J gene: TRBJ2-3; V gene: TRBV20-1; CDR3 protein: CSARRDPSTDTQYF